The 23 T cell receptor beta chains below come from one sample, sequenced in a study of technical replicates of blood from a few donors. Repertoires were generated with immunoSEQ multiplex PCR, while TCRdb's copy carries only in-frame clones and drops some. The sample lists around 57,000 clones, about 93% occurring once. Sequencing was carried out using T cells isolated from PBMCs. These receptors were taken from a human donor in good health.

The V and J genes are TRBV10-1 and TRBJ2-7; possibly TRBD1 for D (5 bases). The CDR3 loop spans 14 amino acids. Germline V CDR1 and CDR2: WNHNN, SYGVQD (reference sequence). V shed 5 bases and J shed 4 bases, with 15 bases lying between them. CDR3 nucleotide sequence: TGCGCCAGCAGTAATGGGGCAACAGGATACGAGCAGTACTTC. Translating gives CASSNGATGYEQYF.

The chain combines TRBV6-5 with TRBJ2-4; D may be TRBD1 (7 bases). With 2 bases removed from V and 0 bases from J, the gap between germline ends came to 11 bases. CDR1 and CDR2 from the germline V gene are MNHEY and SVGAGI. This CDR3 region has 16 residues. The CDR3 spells CASSYLQGGAKNIQYF. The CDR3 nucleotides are TGTGCCAGCAGTTACCTGCAGGGGGGAGCCAAAAACATTCAGTACTTC.

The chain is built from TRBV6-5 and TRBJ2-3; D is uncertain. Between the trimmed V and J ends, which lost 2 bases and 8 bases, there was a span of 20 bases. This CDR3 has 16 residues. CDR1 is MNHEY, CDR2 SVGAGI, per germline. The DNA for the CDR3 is TGTGCCAGCAGTTACGGAGCGCAGTCCTTGATAGGTACGCAGTATTTT. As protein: CASSYGAQSLIGTQYF.

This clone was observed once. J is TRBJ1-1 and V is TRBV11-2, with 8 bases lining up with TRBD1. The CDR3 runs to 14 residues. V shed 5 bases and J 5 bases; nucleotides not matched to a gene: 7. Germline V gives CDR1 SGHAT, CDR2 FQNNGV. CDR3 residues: CASSLRQGRTEAFF. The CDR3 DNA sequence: TGTGCCAGCAGCCTTCGACAGGGGAGGACTGAAGCTTTCTTT.

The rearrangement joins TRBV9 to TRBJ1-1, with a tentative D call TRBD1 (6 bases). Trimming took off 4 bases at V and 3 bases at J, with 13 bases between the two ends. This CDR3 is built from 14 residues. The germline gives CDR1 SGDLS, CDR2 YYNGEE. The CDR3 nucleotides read TGTGCCAGCAGCCCCAGGGGTTTCGACACTGAAGCTTTCTTT. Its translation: CASSPRGFDTEAFF.

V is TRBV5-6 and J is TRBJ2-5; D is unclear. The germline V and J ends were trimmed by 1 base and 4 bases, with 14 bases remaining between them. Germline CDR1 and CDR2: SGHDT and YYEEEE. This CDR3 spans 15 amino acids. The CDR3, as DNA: TGTGCCAGCAGCTTGATACTCGTCGGTATAGAGACCCAGTACTTC. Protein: CASSLILVGIETQYF.

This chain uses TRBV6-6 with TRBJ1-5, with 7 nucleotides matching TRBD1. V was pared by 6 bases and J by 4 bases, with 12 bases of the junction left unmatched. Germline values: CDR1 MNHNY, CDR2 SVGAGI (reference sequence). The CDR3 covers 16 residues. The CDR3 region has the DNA TGTGCCAGCAGCAAACCCGGGACAGCCCTTAATCAGCCCCAGCATTTT. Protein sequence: CASSKPGTALNQPQHF.

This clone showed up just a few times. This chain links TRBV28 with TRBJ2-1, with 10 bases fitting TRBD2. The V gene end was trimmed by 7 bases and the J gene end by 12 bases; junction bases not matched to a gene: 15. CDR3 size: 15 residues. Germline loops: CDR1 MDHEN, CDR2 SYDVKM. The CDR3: CASKAGRLAGLRQFF. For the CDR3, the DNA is TGTGCCAGCAAGGCAGGGCGACTAGCGGGCCTTAGGCAGTTCTTC.

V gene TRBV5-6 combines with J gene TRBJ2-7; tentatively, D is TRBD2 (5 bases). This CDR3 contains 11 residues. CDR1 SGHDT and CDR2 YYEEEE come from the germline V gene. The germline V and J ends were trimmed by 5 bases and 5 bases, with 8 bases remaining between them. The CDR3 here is CASSFSDEQYF. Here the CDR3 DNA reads TGTGCCAGCAGTTTTAGCGACGAGCAGTACTTC. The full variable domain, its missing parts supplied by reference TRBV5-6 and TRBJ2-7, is DAGVTQSPTHLIKTRGQQVTLRCSPKSGHDTVSWYQQALGQGPQFIFQYYEEEERQRGNFPDRFSGHQFPNYSSELNVNALLLGDSALYLCASSFSDEQYFGPGTRLTVT.

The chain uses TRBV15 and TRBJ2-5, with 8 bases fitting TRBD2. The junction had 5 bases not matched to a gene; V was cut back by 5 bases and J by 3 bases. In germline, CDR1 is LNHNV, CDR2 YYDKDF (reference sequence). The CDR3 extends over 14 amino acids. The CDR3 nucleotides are TGTGCCACCAGCCGCGGACTAGCCAAAGAGACCCAGTACTTC. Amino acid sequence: CATSRGLAKETQYF.

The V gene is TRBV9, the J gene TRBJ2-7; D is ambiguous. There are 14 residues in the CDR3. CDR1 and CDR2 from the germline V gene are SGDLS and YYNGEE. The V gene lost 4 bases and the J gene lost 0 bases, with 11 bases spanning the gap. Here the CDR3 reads CASSLSPSSYEQYF. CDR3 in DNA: TGTGCCAGCAGCCTGAGCCCTAGCTCCTACGAGCAGTACTTC.

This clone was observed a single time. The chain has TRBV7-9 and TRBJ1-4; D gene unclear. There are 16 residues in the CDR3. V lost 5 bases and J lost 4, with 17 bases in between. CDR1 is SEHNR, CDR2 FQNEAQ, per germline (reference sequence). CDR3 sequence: CASSPLNPDDNEKLFF. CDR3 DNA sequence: TGTGCCAGCAGCCCGCTCAATCCAGATGATAATGAAAAACTGTTTTTT.

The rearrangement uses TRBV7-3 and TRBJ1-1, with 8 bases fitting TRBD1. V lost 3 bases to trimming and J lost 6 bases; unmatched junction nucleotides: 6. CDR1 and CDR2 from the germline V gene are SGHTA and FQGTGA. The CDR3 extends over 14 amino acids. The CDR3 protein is CASSLDREAPEAFF. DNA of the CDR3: TGTGCCAGCAGCTTGGACAGGGAAGCCCCTGAAGCTTTCTTT.

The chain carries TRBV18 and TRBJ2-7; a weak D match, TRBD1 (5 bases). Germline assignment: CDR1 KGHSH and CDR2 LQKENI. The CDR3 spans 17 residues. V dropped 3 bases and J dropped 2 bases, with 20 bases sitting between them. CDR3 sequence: CASSPYVGVWKTYEQYF. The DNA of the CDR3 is TGTGCCAGCTCACCTTACGTAGGGGTTTGGAAAACCTACGAGCAGTACTTC.

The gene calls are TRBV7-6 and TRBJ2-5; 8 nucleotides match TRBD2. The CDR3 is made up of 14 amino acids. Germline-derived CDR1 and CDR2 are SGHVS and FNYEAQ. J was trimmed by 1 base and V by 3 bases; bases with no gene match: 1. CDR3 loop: CASSFSGTQETQYF. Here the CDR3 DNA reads TGTGCCAGCAGCTTTAGCGGGACCCAAGAGACCCAGTACTTC.

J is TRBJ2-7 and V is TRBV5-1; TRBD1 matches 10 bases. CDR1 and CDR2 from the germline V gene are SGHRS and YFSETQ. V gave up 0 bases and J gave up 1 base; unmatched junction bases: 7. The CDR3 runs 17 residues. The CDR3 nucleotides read TGCGCCAGCAGCTTGGGGGGGACAGGGGCGCAATCCTACGAGCAGTACTTC. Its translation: CASSLGGTGAQSYEQYF.

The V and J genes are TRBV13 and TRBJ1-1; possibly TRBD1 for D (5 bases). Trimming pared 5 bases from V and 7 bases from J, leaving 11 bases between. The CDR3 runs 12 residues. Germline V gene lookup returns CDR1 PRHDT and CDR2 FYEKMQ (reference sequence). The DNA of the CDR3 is TGTGCCAGCAGCGCCGGGGGGTTTGAAGCTTTCTTT. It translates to CASSAGGFEAFF.

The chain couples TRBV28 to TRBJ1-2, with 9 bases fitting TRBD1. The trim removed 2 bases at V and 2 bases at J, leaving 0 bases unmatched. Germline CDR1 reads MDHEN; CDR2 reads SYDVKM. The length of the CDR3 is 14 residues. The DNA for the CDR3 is TGTGCCAGCAGTTTAGGACAGGGGAACTATGGCTACACCTTC. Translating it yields CASSLGQGNYGYTF.

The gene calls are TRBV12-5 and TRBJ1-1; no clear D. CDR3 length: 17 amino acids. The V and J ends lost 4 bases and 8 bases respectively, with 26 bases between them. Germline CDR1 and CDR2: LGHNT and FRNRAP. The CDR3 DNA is TGTGCTAGTGGTTCCGGTATTGCAGGCTCCTCATCGACAGAAGCTTTCTTT. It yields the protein CASGSGIAGSSSTEAFF.

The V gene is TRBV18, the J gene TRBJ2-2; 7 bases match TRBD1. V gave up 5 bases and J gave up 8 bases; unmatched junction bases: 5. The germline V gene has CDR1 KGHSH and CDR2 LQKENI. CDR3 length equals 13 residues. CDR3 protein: CASSSTGSGELFF. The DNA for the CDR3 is TGTGCCAGCTCATCGACAGGGAGTGGGGAGCTGTTTTTT.

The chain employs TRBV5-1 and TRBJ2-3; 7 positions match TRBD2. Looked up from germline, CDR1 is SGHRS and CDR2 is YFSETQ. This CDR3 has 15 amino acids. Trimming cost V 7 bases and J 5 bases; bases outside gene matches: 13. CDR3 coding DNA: TGCGCCAGCGCGTTTTGGGAGGGCCGTGAAGATACGCAGTATTTT. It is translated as CASAFWEGREDTQYF. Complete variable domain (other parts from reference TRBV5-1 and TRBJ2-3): KAGVTQTPRYLIKTRGQQVTLSCSPISGHRSVSWYQQTPGQGLQFLFEYFSETQRNKGNFPGRFSGRQFSNSRSEMNVSTLELGDSALYLCASAFWEGREDTQYFGPGTRLTVL.

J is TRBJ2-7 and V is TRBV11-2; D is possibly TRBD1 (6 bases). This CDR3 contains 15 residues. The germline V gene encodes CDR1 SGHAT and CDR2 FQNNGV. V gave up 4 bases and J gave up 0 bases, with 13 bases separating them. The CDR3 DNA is TGTGCCAGCAGCTCACAGGGCCCCTTCTCCTACGAGCAGTACTTC. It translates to CASSSQGPFSYEQYF.

The CDR3 nucleotides read TGTGCCAGCAGCCCCCTGGTCCGGGACAACTACGAGCAGTACTTC. Protein product: CASSPLVRDNYEQYF. This sequence joins TRBV13 and TRBJ2-7; maybe TRBD1 (6 bases). Germline V gene sequence: CDR1 PRHDT, CDR2 FYEKMQ (reference sequence). This CDR3 contains 15 residues. The V and J ends lost 5 bases and 3 bases respectively, with 17 bases between them.